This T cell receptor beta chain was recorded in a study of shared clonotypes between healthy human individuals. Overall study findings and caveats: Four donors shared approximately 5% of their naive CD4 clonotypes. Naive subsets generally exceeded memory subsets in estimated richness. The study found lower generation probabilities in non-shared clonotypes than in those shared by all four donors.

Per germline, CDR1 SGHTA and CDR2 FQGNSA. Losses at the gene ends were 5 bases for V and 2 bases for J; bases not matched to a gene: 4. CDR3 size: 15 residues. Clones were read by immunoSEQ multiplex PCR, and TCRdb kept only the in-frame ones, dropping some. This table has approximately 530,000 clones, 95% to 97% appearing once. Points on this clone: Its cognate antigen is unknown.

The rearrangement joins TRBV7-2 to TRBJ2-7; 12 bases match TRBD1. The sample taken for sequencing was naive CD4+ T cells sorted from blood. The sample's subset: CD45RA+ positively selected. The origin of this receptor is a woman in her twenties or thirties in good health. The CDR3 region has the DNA TGTGCCAGCAGCACCGGGACAGGGGGCGCCTACGAGCAGTACTTC. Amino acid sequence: CASSTGTGGAYEQYF.